One and the same sample provided the 12 T cell receptor beta chains below, sequenced in a study of cytomegalovirus exposure and HLA in healthy donors. The PCR made use of 60 Vbeta and 13 Jbeta primers. Only in-frame clones appear in the TCRdb table, and some are missing; sequencing was by immunoSEQ multiplex PCR. Among about 67,000 clones listed, approximately 78% were seen once. Sequenced sample: PBMCs. The receptor source for this set is a man aged 35 to 55 in good health and CMV-seronegative.

The chain recombines TRBV6-5 with TRBJ2-2; 10 bases match TRBD1. Germline-derived CDR1 and CDR2 are MNHEY and SVGAGI. The CDR3 spans 16 residues. Trimming cost V 4 bases and J 6 bases; bases outside gene matches: 8. CDR3 DNA sequence: TGTGCCAGCAGTTTGACAGGGGGCGCCCAGGCCGGGGAGCTGTTTTTT. Amino acids: CASSLTGGAQAGELFF.

The chain combines TRBV5-1 with TRBJ2-7; the match to TRBD1 covers 9 bases. The CDR3 length is 14 residues. The V segment lost 4 bases and the J segment 1 base; nucleotides outside the gene matches: 3. The germline V gene encodes CDR1 SGHRS and CDR2 YFSETQ. The chain's CDR3 is CASSRDRASYEQYF. The CDR3 DNA sequence: TGCGCCAGCAGCCGGGACAGGGCTTCCTACGAGCAGTACTTC.

The V call is TRBV2, the J call TRBJ1-4; D remains unclear. The CDR3 totals 14 residues. The V gene lost 6 bases and the J gene lost 4 bases, with 12 bases spanning the gap. CDR1 is SNHLY and CDR2 is FYNNEI in the germline V gene. The CDR3 region is CASREGSNNEKLFF. The DNA for the CDR3 is TGTGCCAGCAGGGAGGGATCGAATAATGAAAAACTGTTTTTT. The entire variable domain, with the rest obtained from reference TRBV2 and TRBJ1-4, is as follows: EPEVTQTPSHQVTQMGQEVILRCVPISNHLYFYWYRQILGQKVEFLVSFYNNEISEKSEIFDDQFSVERPDGSNFTLKIRSTKLEDSAMYFCASREGSNNEKLFFGSGTQLSVL.

The gene calls are TRBV4-2 and TRBJ2-1; no definite D call. The CDR3 spans 13 residues. The V and J ends lost 0 bases and 4 bases respectively, with 4 bases between them. Germline V lookup: CDR1 LGHNA, CDR2 YNFKEQ. The CDR3 spells CASSQERYNEQFF. The CDR3 DNA reads TGTGCCAGCAGCCAAGAGAGGTACAATGAGCAGTTCTTC.

As concerns this clone: The same CDR3 is also encoded by other DNA sequences in this sample. The gene calls are TRBV10-2 and TRBJ2-2; possible D gene TRBD2, 6 bases. This CDR3 is built from 16 residues. With 5 bases removed from V and 0 bases from J, the gap between germline ends came to 13 bases. Germline CDR1 and CDR2: WSHSY and SAAADI. The CDR3 loop is CASSPGELTNTGELFF. The CDR3 nucleotides are TGCGCCAGCAGTCCGGGAGAGCTCACGAACACCGGGGAGCTGTTTTTT.

This clone was seen more than once but under ten times. The J gene is TRBJ2-7, the V gene TRBV4-1; a possible D gene is TRBD1 (6 bases). Trimming removed 4 bases from V and 4 bases from J, with 26 bases in between. Germline lookup yields CDR1 MGHRA and CDR2 YSYEKL. The CDR3 is 18 amino acids. The CDR3 DNA reads as TGCGCCAGCAGCCTTTCTCCCCGGGACACAAAGGCCACTTACGAGCAGTACTTC. Residues: CASSLSPRDTKATYEQYF.

CDR3 bases: TGTGCCAGCAGTTTCAGCGGCAGAAATAACTATGGCTACACCTTC. Its translation: CASSFSGRNNYGYTF. The chain uses TRBV27 and TRBJ1-2; D is unresolved. The V end was cut by 3 bases, the J end by 1 base, with 12 bases between. The germline CDR1 and CDR2 sequences are MNHEY and SMNVEV (reference sequence). The CDR3 spans 15 residues.

The chain combines TRBV4-1 with TRBJ2-1; 14 bases match TRBD2. The CDR3 is 15 amino acids. V lost 4 bases to trimming and J lost 8 bases; unmatched junction nucleotides: 4. Germline assignment: CDR1 MGHRA and CDR2 YSYEKL. The CDR3 loop is CASSPGLAGEDEQFF. CDR3 DNA: TGCGCCAGCAGCCCGGGACTAGCGGGAGAAGATGAGCAGTTCTTC.

The gene calls are TRBV6-6 and TRBJ1-2; TRBD1 agrees at 11 bases. The CDR3 is made up of 16 amino acids. The junction had 4 bases not matched to a gene; V was cut back by 0 bases and J by 4 bases. Germline lookup yields CDR1 MNHNY and CDR2 SVGAGI (reference sequence). For the CDR3, the DNA is TGTGCCAGCAGTTACTCTCCGGGACAGGGGGGCTATGGCTACACCTTC. It yields the protein CASSYSPGQGGYGYTF.

The chain recombines TRBV5-1 with TRBJ2-2; a possible D gene is TRBD2 (6 bases). CDR1 and CDR2 from the germline V gene are SGHRS and YFSETQ. The CDR3 extends over 13 amino acids. The ends were cut back, 5 bases at V and 1 base at J, with 6 bases in the middle. The CDR3 reads CASRGGNTGELFF. The CDR3 bases are TGCGCCAGCAGGGGGGGGAACACCGGGGAGCTGTTTTTT.

This clone has more than one count but fewer than ten. The chain links TRBV6-5 to TRBJ1-1, with D perhaps matching TRBD1 (5 bases). The germline V and J ends were trimmed by 5 bases and 4 bases, with 11 bases remaining between them. The CDR3 contains 13 residues. Looked up from germline, CDR1 is MNHEY and CDR2 is SVGAGI. The CDR3 DNA reads as TGTGCCAGCAGTATGGACGGGGGCACTGAAGCTTTCTTT. This gives the protein CASSMDGGTEAFF.

This sequence joins TRBV6-1 and TRBJ1-2; possible D gene TRBD1, 6 bases. Germline V CDR1 and CDR2: MNHNS, SASEGT. Trimming stripped 11 bases from V and 5 bases from J, with 21 bases between. This CDR3 contains 14 residues. The CDR3 sequence: CASCPGGQSYGYTF. CDR3 nucleotides: TGTGCCTCTTGCCCCGGCGGACAGTCTTATGGCTACACCTTC.